This TCR delta chain stems from a study of gammadelta T cells in human blood. Study-wide results and caveats: Microbial exposure appeared to drive polyclonal γδ T cell expansion after birth.

The CDR3 is 19 residues long. The V gene lost 0 bases and the J gene lost 2 bases, with 22 bases spanning the gap. Per germline, CDR1 TSWWSYY and CDR2 QGS. TCRdb re-called clones from the RT-PCR reads using CATT. The sample consists of 340 or so delta-chain clones, around 8.5% of them appearing once. In this sample, this clone is large. Its antigen is unidentified. This clonotype was sampled from a human donor. This chain uses TRDV1 with TRDJ1; D remains ambiguous. Input material: non-Vgamma9Vdelta2 gamma-delta T cells from adult blood. In DNA, the CDR3 is TGTGCTCTTGGGGAACTAGAAAGAGATCCGGGAGAGGGTACCGATAAACTCATCTTT. Its translation: CALGELERDPGEGTDKLIF.